What follows are 22 T cell receptor beta chains derived from one specimen sequenced in a study of blood T cell repertoires in COVID-19. TCRdb's table, derived via immunoSEQ multiplex PCR, lists solely in-frame clones and lacks some. Counted here are approximately 66,000 clones, about 73% occurring once; the ten biggest clones make up around 21%. Source material: peripheral blood. These receptors originate from a man aged 55 to 70 with acute or convalescent COVID-19.

The rearrangement uses TRBV18 and TRBJ1-2; D may be TRBD1 (5 bases). The CDR3 consists of 15 residues. V lost 3 bases and J lost 8, with 19 bases in between. Germline CDR1 KGHSH, CDR2 LQKENI. The CDR3, as DNA: TGTGCCAGCTCACCGTCACAGGTATCCCTTGAGGGCTACACCTTC. This gives the protein CASSPSQVSLEGYTF.

This clone appeared once. The V call is TRBV7-6, the J call TRBJ1-4, with 10 bases identical to TRBD1. Germline V gene lookup returns CDR1 SGHVS and CDR2 FNYEAQ. With V trimmed by 0 bases and J by 8 bases, 3 bases remained unmatched. The CDR3 loop spans 15 amino acids. For the CDR3, the DNA is TGTGCCAGCAGCTTAGCCTCGGGACAGGGGGAAAAACTGTTTTTT. Translating gives CASSLASGQGEKLFF.

This clone was detected once. The chain recombines TRBV5-1 with TRBJ1-3; tentatively, D is TRBD1 (5 bases). Germline assignment: CDR1 SGHRS and CDR2 YFSETQ. V shed 5 bases and J shed 2 bases, with 11 bases lying between them. The CDR3 has 14 residues. The CDR3 loop is CASSPDSAGNTIYF. In DNA form, the CDR3 reads TGCGCCAGCAGTCCTGACAGTGCTGGAAACACCATATATTTT. Full variable domain (remainder filled in from reference TRBV5-1 and TRBJ1-3): KAGVTQTPRYLIKTRGQQVTLSCSPISGHRSVSWYQQTPGQGLQFLFEYFSETQRNKGNFPGRFSGRQFSNSRSEMNVSTLELGDSALYLCASSPDSAGNTIYFGEGSWLTVV.

The genes are TRBV2 and TRBJ1-2; D unresolved. V was trimmed by 4 bases and J by 4 bases, leaving 10 bases between them. The CDR3 sequence is 13 residues long. CDR1 is SNHLY, CDR2 FYNNEI, per germline. The CDR3 coding sequence is TGTGCCAGCAGTGTGGGCGGGATCTATGGCTACACCTTC. The encoded protein is CASSVGGIYGYTF.

The chain has TRBV7-2 and TRBJ2-5; 13 bases map to TRBD2. This CDR3 contains 16 residues. Germline V gives CDR1 SGHTA, CDR2 FQGNSA. The ends lost 3 bases at V and 5 bases at J; junction bases unmatched: 6. The CDR3 DNA reads TGTGCCAGCAGCTTTGTACTAGCGGGGGGGCAGGAGACCCAGTACTTC. Translation: CASSFVLAGGQETQYF.

The sample holds a few counts of this clone. V gene TRBV12-3 or TRBV12-4 combines with J gene TRBJ1-3, with D possibly being TRBD1 (5 bases). Trimming stripped 1 base from V and 11 bases from J, with 12 bases between. The CDR3 has 13 amino acids. DNA of the CDR3: TGTGCCAGCAGTTTAGACGGACACCGGGCCATATATTTT. It yields the protein CASSLDGHRAIYF.

The chain is built from TRBV2 and TRBJ1-1; D is possibly TRBD1 (5 bases). V gave up 0 bases and J gave up 4 bases, with 6 bases separating them. The CDR3 consists of 13 residues. Looked up from germline, CDR1 is SNHLY and CDR2 is FYNNEI. As DNA, the CDR3 is TGTGCCAGCAGTGAAGCAGGGGTCACTGAAGCTTTCTTT. This sequence encodes CASSEAGVTEAFF. The full variable domain, in which reference TRBV2 and TRBJ1-1 provide the parts outside the CDR3, is EPEVTQTPSHQVTQMGQEVILRCVPISNHLYFYWYRQILGQKVEFLVSFYNNEISEKSEIFDDQFSVERPDGSNFTLKIRSTKLEDSAMYFCASSEAGVTEAFFGQGTRLTVV.

The J gene is TRBJ1-2, the V gene TRBV18; D is perhaps TRBD1 (6 bases). This CDR3 has 14 residues. Trimming stripped 3 bases from V and 10 bases from J, with 18 bases between. Germline-derived CDR1 and CDR2 are KGHSH and LQKENI. CDR3 region: CASSPPDRSSVYTF. The CDR3 coding sequence is TGTGCCAGCTCACCCCCCGACAGGTCGAGTGTCTACACCTTC.

The chain uses TRBV5-1 and TRBJ1-2; tentatively, D is TRBD1 (5 bases). CDR3 length: 12 amino acids. Trimming removed 5 bases from V and 8 bases from J, with 13 bases in between. Germline V gene sequence: CDR1 SGHRS, CDR2 YFSETQ. CDR3 sequence: CASRADGGGYTF. CDR3 DNA: TGCGCCAGCAGGGCCGACGGGGGAGGCTACACCTTC. Variable domain in full (rest from reference TRBV5-1 and TRBJ1-2): KAGVTQTPRYLIKTRGQQVTLSCSPISGHRSVSWYQQTPGQGLQFLFEYFSETQRNKGNFPGRFSGRQFSNSRSEMNVSTLELGDSALYLCASRADGGGYTFGSGTRLTVV.

This clone was seen a single time. J is TRBJ2-5 and V is TRBV7-2; TRBD2 matches at 9 bases. Germline CDR1 and CDR2: SGHTA and FQGNSA. J gave up 3 bases and V 1 base, and 6 bases lay outside the gene matches. The CDR3 totals 16 residues. The CDR3 loop reads CASSLGRIAGEETQYF. The CDR3 region has the DNA TGTGCCAGCAGCTTAGGAAGGATAGCGGGAGAAGAGACCCAGTACTTC.

This clone was counted ten times or more. The chain joins TRBV27 to TRBJ1-1, with 9 bases fitting TRBD1. Germline values: CDR1 MNHEY, CDR2 SMNVEV (reference sequence). With 2 bases clipped from V and 8 bases from J, the junction kept 6 bases outside the gene matches. CDR3 length: 14 amino acids. The CDR3, as DNA: TGTGCCAGCAGTTTACTAGCCGACAGGGGGGAAGCTTTCTTT. It is translated as CASSLLADRGEAFF.

The chain uses TRBV24-1 and TRBJ2-5; D perhaps matches TRBD1 (6 bases). The V end was cut by 5 bases, the J end by 3 bases, with 9 bases between. Germline V lookup: CDR1 KGHDR, CDR2 SFDVKD. The CDR3 is 13 amino acids. This CDR3 is CATSVKGEETQYF. The CDR3 DNA follows: TGTGCCACCAGTGTAAAGGGGGAAGAGACCCAGTACTTC.

This clone came up a few times. The J gene is TRBJ1-5, the V gene TRBV11-2; 7 bases fit TRBD1. The CDR3 is 15 residues long. The V gene's germline CDR1 is SGHAT and CDR2 FQNNGV. The V segment lost 4 bases and the J segment 4 bases; nucleotides outside the gene matches: 7. The CDR3 coding sequence is TGTGCCAGCAGCTCCCGCCCGACAGGGAATCAGCCCCAGCATTTT. This gives the protein CASSSRPTGNQPQHF.

The chain recombines TRBV21-1 with TRBJ2-7; TRBD1, as called in the table, went unchecked against the DNA. TRBV21-1 is a pseudogene. The CDR3 runs 16 residues. For the CDR3, the DNA is TGTGCCAGCAGCAAAGCAAGACAGGGGCCCCCTTACGAGCAGTACTTC. It codes for CASSKARQGPPYEQYF.

Only a few counts were recorded for this clone. The germline gene is not matched at one end of the junction; a read error may be the cause. The chain couples TRBV6-5 to TRBJ2-6; 8 bases agree with TRBD2. The CDR3 extends over 13 amino acids. The germline V gene encodes CDR1 MNHEY and CDR2 SVGAGI. For the CDR3, the DNA is TGTGCCAGCGCGGGGGGTGGGCCCAACGTCCTGACTTTC. Translating gives CASAGGGPNVLTF.

The V gene is TRBV13, the J gene TRBJ2-1; 9 nucleotides match TRBD1. Looked up from germline, CDR1 is PRHDT and CDR2 is FYEKMQ (reference sequence). The V and J ends lost 5 bases and 5 bases, in that order; junction bases with no gene match: 19. This CDR3 contains 19 residues. The CDR3 sequence: CASSKTGQGFSYDNNEQFF. The CDR3 bases are TGTGCCAGCAGCAAAACAGGACAGGGGTTCTCTTACGACAACAATGAGCAGTTCTTC.

The chain joins TRBV5-1 to TRBJ2-7; a weak D match, TRBD1 (5 bases). The CDR3 runs 13 residues. Germline-derived CDR1 and CDR2 are SGHRS and YFSETQ. The V end lost 3 bases, the J end lost 5 bases, and 12 bases lay between the germline ends. CDR3 protein: CASSWGAANEQYF. As DNA, the CDR3 is TGCGCCAGCAGCTGGGGCGCGGCAAACGAGCAGTACTTC. Full variable domain (rest looked up from reference TRBV5-1 and TRBJ2-7): KAGVTQTPRYLIKTRGQQVTLSCSPISGHRSVSWYQQTPGQGLQFLFEYFSETQRNKGNFPGRFSGRQFSNSRSEMNVSTLELGDSALYLCASSWGAANEQYFGPGTRLTVT.

The rearrangement links TRBV10-3 to TRBJ1-5; D uncertain. The V end lost 4 bases, the J end lost 11 bases, and 18 bases lay between the germline ends. Germline CDR1 ENHRY, CDR2 SYGVKD. The CDR3 runs 14 residues. In nucleotides, the CDR3 is TGTGCCATCAGTGGAATGAGGGCTAAAAAGGCCCAGCATTTT. This sequence encodes CAISGMRAKKAQHF.

V gene TRBV9 combines with J gene TRBJ1-1, with D tentatively TRBD1 (6 bases). V lost 4 bases, J lost 1 base, and 14 bases lay in between. There are 15 residues in the CDR3. Germline V gene data show CDR1 as SGDLS and CDR2 as YYNGEE. The CDR3 region is CASSPIATGNTEAFF. CDR3 in DNA: TGTGCCAGCAGCCCCATCGCGACAGGGAACACTGAAGCTTTCTTT.

The rearrangement joins TRBV3-1 (or the pseudogene TRBV3-2) to TRBJ2-5; TRBD2 agrees at 11 bases. Germline assignment: CDR1 LGHDT and CDR2 YNNKEL (reference sequence). J was trimmed by 4 bases and V by 4 bases; bases with no gene match: 8. The CDR3 is made up of 16 amino acids. CDR3 sequence: CASSLEIAGGPETQYF. CDR3 coding DNA: TGTGCCAGCAGCCTAGAAATAGCGGGGGGGCCAGAGACCCAGTACTTC.

The table lists this clone with a few counts. The chain has TRBV7-8 and TRBJ2-2; possible D gene TRBD2, 6 bases. Germline CDR1 reads SGHVS; CDR2 reads FQNEAQ. V lost 7 bases, J lost 1 base, and 13 bases lay in between. The CDR3 consists of 15 residues. CDR3 bases: TGTGCCAGCAAACTCCGGGACTGGAACACCGGGGAGCTGTTTTTT. It is translated as CASKLRDWNTGELFF.

This rearrangement joins TRBV5-1 to TRBJ2-7, with TRBD1 matching 8 bases. Germline V gene lookup returns CDR1 SGHRS and CDR2 YFSETQ. Trimming removed 4 bases from V and 5 bases from J; junction bases left unmatched: 5. This CDR3 contains 13 residues. The CDR3 region is CASSIGQGHEQYF. DNA for the CDR3: TGCGCCAGCAGCATCGGACAGGGCCACGAGCAGTACTTC.